This T cell receptor beta chain came from a study of cytomegalovirus exposure and HLA in healthy donors. General study results and limits: Previously analyzed data showed that most TCR beta V segments were productive at a frequency of about 87% or about 30%. According to reports, the classifier identified cytomegalovirus status with high specificity and sensitivity. In a later analysis, TCR beta V- and J-gene trimming was associated with a missense DCLRE1C variant.

60 Vbeta and 13 Jbeta primers were used in PCR. Only in-frame clones appear in the TCRdb table, and some are missing; sequencing was by immunoSEQ multiplex PCR. This sample has approximately 150,000 clones; around 80% occur once, and the top ten carry about 5.6%. CDR1 SEHNR and CDR2 FQNEAQ come from the germline V gene (reference sequence). The CDR3 is made up of 14 amino acids. V gave up 3 bases and J gave up 5 bases; unmatched junction bases: 6. Remarks on this clone: The antigen is unknown.

The TCR originated in a man aged 25 to 45 in good health and CMV-seropositive. The chain uses TRBV7-9 and TRBJ1-1, with 7 nucleotides matching TRBD1. Sequencing used PBMCs. Written as DNA, the CDR3 is TGTGCCAGCAGCTTTAGACAGGGCGGAACTGAAGCTTTCTTT. Translated, it gives CASSFRQGGTEAFF.